Listed below are T cell receptor beta chains from one sample, sequenced in a study of Graves' ophthalmopathy and Graves' hyperthyroidism. MiXCR, applied by TCRdb to the multiplex PCR reads, yields one record per CDR3 protein. The table lists about 700,000 distinct CDR3 sequences, 40% of them singletons. Material: peripheral blood. These receptors were collected from an adult man with Graves' ophthalmopathy. CDR3s leave out the opening cysteine and the closing phenylalanine or tryptophan. Rows may omit the clone size; those that give it use once, few, many or a size class.

clone size | V gene | CDR3 protein
. | TRBV9 | ASSEPTSGRAGGVTGELF
few | TRBV6-6 | ASSSPTYEQY
many | TRBV19 | ASSTTSPNSPLH
once | TRBV15 | ATSRELVGEQY
many | TRBV2 | ASSEYGSGDNQPQH
. | TRBV25-1 | ASGGYT
many | TRBV2 | ASSGQGGRTELF
. | TRBV5-6 | ASSSGLVRSYEQY
many | TRBV6-6 | ASSTGTWDSPLH
. | TRBV25-1 | ASSETAGGGAQETQY
. | TRBV9 | ASSPSGWDVVAF
once | TRBV9 | ASSADGGGDTEAF
few | TRBV9 | ASSQAGRHSNSPLH
. | TRBV25-1 | ASSLLTRETQY